The 17 T cell receptor beta chains presented below share a single source sample, sequenced in a study of naive and memory T cell subsets. Ligated cDNA underwent four rounds of PCR with nested alpha and beta constant region primers and SP2. TCRdb independently ran MiXCR on the UMI-ligation and nested PCR reads; one entry per CDR3 protein. The table has under 35,000 distinct CDR3 sequences, approximately 7.1% seen once. Treatment specified: skin biopsy from PPD injection site in Mantoux-positive individual. The library had UMIs added by 3' ligation of an oligonucleotide to TCR cDNA. The sample was skin, taken from a tuberculin skin test site. These receptors were collected from an adult in good health.

This clonotype has just a few counts. The DNA for the CDR3 is TGCGCCAGCAGCCAAGGGACAGGGTACAGCGGCTACACCTTC. Its translation is CASSQGTGYSGYTF. The chain recombines TRBV4-1 with TRBJ1-2; 8 positions agree with TRBD1. The germline gives CDR1 MGHRA, CDR2 YSYEKL. The junction had 6 bases not matched to a gene; V was cut back by 1 base and J by 8 bases. This CDR3 is 14 amino acids long.

This rearrangement joins TRBV19 to TRBJ2-7, with D possibly being TRBD2 (5 bases). Trimming pared 4 bases from V and 5 bases from J, leaving 15 bases between. CDR1 LNHDA and CDR2 SQIVND come from the germline V gene (reference sequence). The CDR3 is made up of 14 amino acids. CDR3 in DNA: TGTGCCAGTAGTAGGGTCGGGAATACCCACGAGCAGTACTTC. As protein: CASSRVGNTHEQYF.

This clonotype came up many times. J is TRBJ2-7 and V is TRBV5-5, with TRBD2 identical over 8 bases. The CDR3 has 13 residues. V was clipped by 7 bases and J by 6 bases; unmatched bases: 9. Germline V gene data show CDR1 as SGHKS and CDR2 as YYEKEE (reference sequence). The CDR3 spells CASRNPGGGEQYF. CDR3 bases: TGTGCCAGCCGGAACCCGGGAGGGGGCGAGCAGTACTTC.

The chain combines TRBV11-3 with TRBJ2-7, with TRBD2 as a possible D gene (6 bases). Trimming left V 5 bases short and J 6 bases short, with 20 bases between. CDR3 length: 15 residues. Germline V CDR1 and CDR2: SGHNT, YENEEA. CDR3 nucleotides: TGTGCCAGCAGCGCCAGCCGGGCGGGGTGTAGCGAGCAGTACTTC. Translation: CASSASRAGCSEQYF.

This clonotype was observed a handful of times. This rearrangement joins TRBV19 to TRBJ1-2; 10 bases map to TRBD1. V lost 7 bases and J lost 8; bases outside the gene matches: 7. The CDR3 spans 13 residues. The V gene's germline CDR1 is LNHDA and CDR2 SQIVND (reference sequence). This CDR3 reads CASTPDRGHGYTF. CDR3 bases: TGTGCCAGTACCCCCGACAGGGGGCACGGCTACACCTTC.

This clonotype occurred many times. The chain couples TRBV1 to TRBJ2-5. TRBV1 is labeled a pseudogene. This CDR3 is 16 amino acids long. CDR3 region: CTSSQVFWGNQETQYF. DNA of the CDR3: TGCACCAGCAGCCAAGTCTTCTGGGGAAACCAAGAGACCCAGTACTTC.

In its sample, this clonotype ranks as medium-sized. The chain couples TRBV5-5 to TRBJ2-3; 7 nucleotides agree with TRBD1. CDR3 length: 13 residues. J gave up 10 bases and V 5 bases, and 10 bases lay outside the gene matches. CDR1 is SGHKS and CDR2 is YYEKEE in the germline V gene (reference sequence). The CDR3 DNA follows: TGTGCCAGCAGACTGGACAGGATAGGATCGCAGTATTTT. This gives the protein CASRLDRIGSQYF.

This chain links TRBV18 with TRBJ1-1; 7 nucleotides line up with TRBD1. V dropped 4 bases and J dropped 1; count of bases not matched to a gene: 3. The CDR3 covers 14 residues. Germline CDR1 is KGHSH and CDR2 is LQKENI. In DNA form, the CDR3 reads TGTGCCAGCTCACGGGACAGAAAGAACACTGAAGCTTTCTTT. It is translated as CASSRDRKNTEAFF.

The sample holds a few counts of this clonotype. A much larger clone lies a single base off, so this may be a read error. This sequence joins TRBV4-2 and TRBJ1-2, with D possibly being TRBD1 (5 bases). This CDR3 has 16 amino acids. Germline values: CDR1 LGHNA, CDR2 YNFKEQ. The CDR3 sequence is CASSHRGVGSDYGDTF. CDR3 DNA: TGTGCCAGCAGCCACAGAGGGGTTGGCTCGGACTATGGCGACACCTTC.

This clonotype was found a few times. This chain connects TRBV27 to TRBJ2-1; 9 bases match TRBD2. V shed 7 bases and J 4 bases; nucleotides not matched to a gene: 11. Germline V gene data show CDR1 as MNHEY and CDR2 as SMNVEV (reference sequence). The CDR3 has 16 residues. CDR3 bases: TGTGCCAGCACCAGTCTGGAGGGACTAGCATACAATGAGCAGTTCTTC. This encodes CASTSLEGLAYNEQFF.

This clonotype showed up many times. The chain has TRBV12-3 or TRBV12-4 and TRBJ2-4; D unresolved. Trimming removed 4 bases at V and 3 bases at J, with 10 bases between. CDR3 length: 14 residues. Here the CDR3 reads CASSSSVGKNIQYF. In DNA, the CDR3 is TGTGCCAGCAGTTCGAGCGTGGGCAAAAACATTCAGTACTTC.

The chain carries TRBV5-1 and TRBJ1-4; no clear D. The CDR3 contains 13 residues. V lost 4 bases, J lost 1 base, and 5 bases lay in between. Germline lookup yields CDR1 SGHRS and CDR2 YFSETQ. CDR3 sequence reads: CASSTGTNEKLFF. The CDR3 nucleotides are TGCGCCAGCAGCACGGGAACTAATGAAAAACTGTTTTTT.

This clonotype has at least ten counts. The gene calls are TRBV7-9 and TRBJ2-1; TRBD2 is a possible D gene (6 bases). Trimming took 5 bases from V and 0 from J, leaving 11 bases between them. The germline CDR1 and CDR2 sequences are SEHNR and FQNEAQ (reference sequence). The CDR3 sequence is 15 residues long. CDR3: CASSRRGSSYNEQFF. The CDR3 nucleotides are TGTGCCAGCAGCCGACGGGGGAGCTCCTACAATGAGCAGTTCTTC. Drawing the rest from reference TRBV7-9 and TRBJ2-1, the complete variable domain is DTGVSQNPRHKITKRGQNVTFRCDPISEHNRLYWYRQTLGQGPEFLTYFQNEAQLEKSRLLSDRFSAERPKGSFSTLEIQRTEQGDSAMYLCASSRRGSSYNEQFFGPGTRLTVL.

Remarks on this clonotype: A read error may explain this, as a much larger clone is one base away. The chain has TRBV7-9 and TRBJ2-7, with 7 bases identical to TRBD1. The CDR3 length is 15 residues. Germline CDR1 is SEHNR and CDR2 is FQNEAQ (reference sequence). The V gene end was trimmed by 7 bases and the J gene end by 6 bases; junction bases not matched to a gene: 15. The CDR3 DNA sequence: TGTGCCAGCACCCCCCAACCGGGACAGTACTGCGAGCAGTACTTC. It specifies CASTPQPGQYCEQYF.

This clonotype was found a few times. The gene calls are TRBV3-1 and TRBJ2-7, with TRBD2 matching over 7 bases. V lost 1 base and J lost 5; bases outside the gene matches: 8. The CDR3 consists of 15 residues. Per the germline V gene, CDR1 is LGHDT and CDR2 is YNNKEL (reference sequence). In nucleotides, the CDR3 is TGTGCCAGCAGCCAAGCCAGCGGGGTGCCCAACGAGCAGTACTTC. It codes for CASSQASGVPNEQYF.

There are many counts of this clonotype. V is TRBV29-1 and J is TRBJ2-7; unclear D gene. This CDR3 spans 11 amino acids. Trimming took off 8 bases at V and 2 bases at J, with 10 bases between the two ends. Germline values: CDR1 SQVTM, CDR2 ANQGSEA. This chain's CDR3 is CSTRTAYEQYF. The CDR3 DNA follows: TGCAGCACCCGCACAGCCTACGAGCAGTACTTC.

This clonotype was seen many times. The rearrangement joins TRBV29-1 to TRBJ2-1, with D perhaps matching TRBD1 (6 bases). This CDR3 contains 19 residues. V lost 7 bases, J lost 0 bases, and 28 bases lay in between. Germline V gene data show CDR1 as SQVTM and CDR2 as ANQGSEA. CDR3 nucleotides: TGCAGCGGCCTGGCCCGGGACAAGGGGCCCAGGGCCTCCTACAATGAGCAGTTCTTC. This gives the protein CSGLARDKGPRASYNEQFF.